Listed here are 9 T cell receptor beta chains from one sample, sequenced in a study of T cell responses to AZD1222 COVID-19 vaccine. Clones were sequenced by immunoSEQ multiplex PCR, and TCRdb holds only the in-frame ones, with some missing. The repertoire has about 110,000 clones, around 90% of them found once; the top ten carry about 2.5%. The sequencing here drew on peripheral blood, taken 28 days after the second AZD1222 dose. These TCRs come from an adult who received the AZD1222 COVID-19 vaccine.

V is TRBV13 and J is TRBJ1-5; D ambiguous. CDR3 length: 12 residues. The germline CDR1 and CDR2 sequences are PRHDT and FYEKMQ (reference sequence). With 0 bases removed from V and 4 bases from J, the gap between germline ends came to 1 base. CDR3 sequence (DNA): TGTGCCAGCAGCTTAGGTAATCAGCCCCAGCATTTT. It encodes CASSLGNQPQHF.

CDR3 DNA sequence: TGTGCCAGCAGCCAAACCGGGACTAGCGGGAGAGATAGCTCCTACAATGAGCAGTTCTTC. The encoded protein is CASSQTGTSGRDSSYNEQFF. This chain joins TRBV3-1 (or the pseudogene TRBV3-2) and TRBJ2-1, with 14 positions matching TRBD2. The V gene's germline CDR1 is LGHDT and CDR2 YNNKEL (reference sequence). V gave up 2 bases and J gave up 0 bases; unmatched junction bases: 9. CDR3 size: 20 residues.

This chain joins TRBV4-1 and TRBJ1-2; D uncertain. The V and J ends lost 0 bases and 1 base respectively, with 9 bases between them. The CDR3 sequence is 15 residues long. Germline V gene lookup returns CDR1 MGHRA and CDR2 YSYEKL. CDR3 in DNA: TGCGCCAGCAGCCAAGAGACTACGATTAACTATGGCTACACCTTC. Its protein product is CASSQETTINYGYTF.

In its sample, this clone was seen once. The J gene is TRBJ1-5, the V gene TRBV7-2, with D unresolved. The CDR3 sequence is 15 residues long. V was trimmed by 5 bases and J by 0 bases, leaving 11 bases between them. Germline V gene lookup returns CDR1 SGHTA and CDR2 FQGNSA. CDR3 residues: CASSRAVNSNQPQHF. CDR3 coding DNA: TGTGCCAGCAGCCGGGCCGTTAATAGCAATCAGCCCCAGCATTTT.

The rearrangement joins TRBV30 to TRBJ1-4; 7 positions match TRBD1. Germline loops: CDR1 GTSNPN, CDR2 SVGIG (reference sequence). With 8 bases clipped from V and 5 bases from J, the junction kept 14 bases outside the gene matches. This CDR3 spans 15 amino acids. The CDR3 nucleotides read TGTGCCGGCCTGTCCCGTCAGGGGGTGAATGAAAAACTGTTTTTT. Protein sequence: CAGLSRQGVNEKLFF.

The chain links TRBV19 to TRBJ2-7; D is unclear. V lost 5 bases, J lost 3 bases, and 8 bases lay in between. From germline, CDR1 is LNHDA and CDR2 SQIVND (reference sequence). This CDR3 has 12 residues. In DNA, the CDR3 is TGTGCCAGTAGTCTAGGGAACTACGAGCAGTACTTC. This sequence encodes CASSLGNYEQYF.

This chain links TRBV6-2 or TRBV6-3 with TRBJ1-2; D remains unclear. CDR3 length: 17 residues. Between the trimmed V and J ends, which lost 5 bases and 4 bases, there was a span of 23 bases. CDR1 MNHEY and CDR2 SVGEGT come from the germline V gene. The CDR3 DNA reads TGTGCCAGCAGTGCGCACAGTCTCGCCTACGCCGGCTATGGCTACACCTTC. Its protein is CASSAHSLAYAGYGYTF.

The chain is built from TRBV6-5 and TRBJ1-1; D unresolved. V was trimmed by 10 bases and J by 0 bases, leaving 12 bases between them. The CDR3 is 13 residues long. The V gene's germline CDR1 is MNHEY and CDR2 SVGAGI. The CDR3 DNA sequence: TGTGCCACCGAATGGCGCATGAACACTGAAGCTTTCTTT. It yields the protein CATEWRMNTEAFF.

This sequence joins TRBV3-1 (or the pseudogene TRBV3-2) and TRBJ1-1, with D unresolved. In germline, CDR1 is LGHDT, CDR2 YNNKEL (reference sequence). V lost 2 bases to trimming and J lost 10 bases, with 14 bases between them. There are 13 residues in the CDR3. CDR3 nucleotide sequence: TGTGCCAGCAGCCAAAATTCGGTCACCTCAGCTTTCTTT. This gives the protein CASSQNSVTSAFF.